These 4 T cell receptor beta chains were all obtained from the same sample, sequenced in a study of a mutant IDH1 vaccine in newly diagnosed glioma. TCRdb's copy holds only in-frame clones and misses some; the assay was immunoSEQ multiplex PCR. This repertoire shows roughly 50,000 clones, around 80% found once; its top ten account for roughly 8.4%. Noted time point: week 23, last vaccination. What each vaccine dose contained was 300 ug of mutant IDH1 20-mer peptide, accompanied by topical imiquimod. These receptors have no known antigen. The material was PBMCs, obtained from a glioma patient whose treatment included an IDH1 peptide vaccine. These receptors were obtained from a woman aged 40 to 49 with glioma. Some clones in this sample may be carry-over from other donors' samples.

The genes are TRBV2 and TRBJ2-7; 11 nucleotides agree with TRBD2. J lost 4 bases, V lost 2 bases, and 1 base had no gene match. Germline CDR1 is SNHLY and CDR2 is FYNNEI. The CDR3 sequence is 14 residues long. The chain's CDR3 is CASSERTSGYEQYF. The CDR3, as DNA: TGTGCCAGCAGTGAAAGGACTAGCGGGTACGAGCAGTACTTC.

This clone was observed once. The chain joins TRBV30 to TRBJ1-5; TRBD1 agrees at 8 bases. V trimming: 1 base; J trimming: 3 bases; junction bases outside the gene matches: 8. CDR3 length: 16 amino acids. Germline V gives CDR1 GTSNPN, CDR2 SVGIG (reference sequence). CDR3 nucleotide sequence: TGTGCCTGGAGTGCTCGGACAGGGAGTCCCAATCAGCCCCAGCATTTT. It codes for CAWSARTGSPNQPQHF.

This chain joins TRBV5-1 and TRBJ2-1; a possible D gene is TRBD2 (6 bases). Trimming removed 1 base at V and 8 bases at J, with 13 bases between. The germline V gene has CDR1 SGHRS and CDR2 YFSETQ. The CDR3 is made up of 14 amino acids. The CDR3 bases are TGCGCCAGCAGCTTGAGCGCGACTAGGGATGAGCAGTTCTTC. Amino acids: CASSLSATRDEQFF.

The chain recombines TRBV7-8 with TRBJ1-5; D gene unclear. The CDR3 totals 11 residues. CDR1 is SGHVS, CDR2 FQNEAQ, per germline. Trimming took off 3 bases at V and 9 bases at J, with 6 bases between the two ends. CDR3 loop: CASSLRGPQHF. The CDR3 DNA follows: TGTGCCAGCAGCTTGCGGGGGCCCCAGCATTTT. The full variable domain, completed using reference TRBV7-8 and TRBJ1-5, is GAGVSQSPRYKVAKRGQDVALRCDPISGHVSLFWYQQALGQGPEFLTYFQNEAQLDKSGLPSDRFFAERPEGSVSTLKIQRTQQEDSAVYLCASSLRGPQHFGDGTRLSIL.